This T cell receptor beta chain was found in a study of molecular identifiers for immune sequencing clone quantification. Points from the study as a whole: Clones above 20 RNA copies contained over 97% of effector molecules but under 1% of naive ones.

Between the trimmed V and J ends, which lost 6 bases and 0 bases, there was a span of 14 bases. This CDR3 region has 15 residues. CDR1 is MNHNS, CDR2 SASEGT, per germline. It was with previously described methods and listed TCR primers that bulk TCR libraries were made. TCRdb re-derived calls from the PCR reads in MiXCR, one entry per CDR3 protein. In the table there are more than 550,000 distinct CDR3 sequences, less than 30% of which are singletons. This clonotype was seen many times. Its antigen is undetermined. Sequencing was done on a sample of naive CD8+ T cells from blood, with Jurkat cell RNA spiked in. As to subset: FACS-sorted CD8+CD4-CCR7+CD45RA+ naive T cells. This chain joins TRBV6-1 and TRBJ1-1, with TRBD1 as a possible D gene (5 bases). The receptor was derived from a human donor in good health. Some libraries in this study had Jurkat cell RNA spiked in. DNA for the CDR3: TGTGCCAGCAGACCCAGACAGCCACTGAACACTGAAGCTTTCTTT. This translates into CASRPRQPLNTEAFF.